This T cell receptor (beta chain) was captured in a study of T cell changes during pregnancy in multiple sclerosis. V was clipped by 6 bases and J by 0 bases, with 15 bases between them. Germline V gene data show CDR1 as SNHLY and CDR2 as FYNNEI. This CDR3 region has 16 residues. Libraries were prepared by immunoSEQ multiplex PCR; TCRdb keeps only in-frame clonotypes and omits some of them. The sample lists roughly 90,000 clones, almost 95% occurring once. This receptor was obtained from a female donor with multiple sclerosis, enrolled in a pregnancy study. This material consisted of peripheral blood, taken in the third trimester of pregnancy. V and J are TRBV2 and TRBJ2-1, with D possibly TRBD2 on 6 matching bases. The CDR3 loop is CASRNDGSRSYNEQFF. The CDR3 bases are TGTGCCAGCAGGAATGACGGGAGTCGCTCCTACAATGAGCAGTTCTTC.